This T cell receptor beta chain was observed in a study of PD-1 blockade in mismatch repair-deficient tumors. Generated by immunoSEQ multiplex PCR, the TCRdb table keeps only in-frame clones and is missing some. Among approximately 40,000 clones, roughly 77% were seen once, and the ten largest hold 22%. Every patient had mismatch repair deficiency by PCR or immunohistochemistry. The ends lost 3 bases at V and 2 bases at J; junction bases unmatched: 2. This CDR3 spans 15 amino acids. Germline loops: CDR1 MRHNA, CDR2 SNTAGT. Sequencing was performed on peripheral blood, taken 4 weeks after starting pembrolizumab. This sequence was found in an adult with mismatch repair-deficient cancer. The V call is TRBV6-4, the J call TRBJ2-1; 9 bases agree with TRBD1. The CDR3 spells CASSEGTGPYNEQFF. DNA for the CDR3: TGTGCCAGCAGTGAGGGGACAGGGCCCTACAATGAGCAGTTCTTC.